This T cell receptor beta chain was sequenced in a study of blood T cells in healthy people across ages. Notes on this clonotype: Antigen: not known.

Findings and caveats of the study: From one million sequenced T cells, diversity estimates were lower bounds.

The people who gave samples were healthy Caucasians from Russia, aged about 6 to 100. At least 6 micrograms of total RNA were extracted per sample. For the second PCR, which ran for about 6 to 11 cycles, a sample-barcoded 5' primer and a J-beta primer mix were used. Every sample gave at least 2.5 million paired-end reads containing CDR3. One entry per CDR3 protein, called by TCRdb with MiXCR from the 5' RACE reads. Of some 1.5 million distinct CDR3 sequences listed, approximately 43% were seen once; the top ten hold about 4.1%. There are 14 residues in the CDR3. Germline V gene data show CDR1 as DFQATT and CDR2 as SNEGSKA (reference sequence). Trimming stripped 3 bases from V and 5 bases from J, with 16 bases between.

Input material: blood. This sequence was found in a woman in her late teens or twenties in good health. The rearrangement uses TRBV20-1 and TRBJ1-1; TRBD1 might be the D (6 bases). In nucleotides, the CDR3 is TGCAGTGCTAGCACCTCGGACAGCGGGACTGAAGCTTTCTTT. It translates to CSASTSDSGTEAFF.